This entry lists 21 T cell receptor beta chains sequenced from one sample in a study of CD8+ T cells in alopecia areata. Sequencing templates came from extracted RNA that was reverse transcribed into cDNA. Clones were sequenced by immunoSEQ multiplex PCR, and TCRdb holds only the in-frame ones, with some missing. The data contain approximately 210,000 clones, approximately 72% of them singletons. Regarding treatment: oral pan-JAK inhibitor, 5-10 mg twice daily. This specimen consisted of CD4+ T cells sorted from blood, obtained at approximately week 42, from a patient treated with tofacitinib. The receptors were gathered from a human donor with alopecia areata.

The V call is TRBV30, the J call TRBJ1-2; 8 bases fit TRBD1. J lost 4 bases, V lost 3 bases, and 7 bases had no gene match. The CDR3 covers 14 residues. Germline lookup yields CDR1 GTSNPN and CDR2 SVGIG (reference sequence). CDR3 residues: CAWSIGTGSYGYTF. In nucleotides, the CDR3 is TGTGCCTGGAGCATCGGGACAGGTTCCTATGGCTACACCTTC.

This clone turned up a few times. The chain couples TRBV7-2 to TRBJ2-1; D is possibly TRBD1 or TRBD2 (5 bases each). Trimming left V 1 base short and J 8 bases short, with 15 bases between. CDR1 is SGHTA and CDR2 is FQGNSA in the germline V gene. This CDR3 is built from 15 residues. Here the CDR3 reads CASSLVGAPSYEQFF. CDR3 nucleotides: TGTGCCAGCAGCTTAGTCGGGGCCCCCAGCTATGAGCAGTTCTTC. Variable domain in full (rest from reference TRBV7-2 and TRBJ2-1): GAGVSQSPSNKVTEKGKDVELRCDPISGHTALYWYRQSLGQGLEFLIYFQGNSAPDKSGLPSDRFSAERTGGSVSTLTIQRTQQEDSAVYLCASSLVGAPSYEQFFGPGTRLTVL.

The chain links TRBV7-3 to TRBJ2-7, with TRBD1 as a possible D gene (5 bases). The germline gives CDR1 SGHTA, CDR2 FQGTGA. The CDR3 contains 15 residues. Trimming cost V 5 bases and J 0 bases, with 14 bases left between them. The CDR3: CASSQVRTSSYEQYF. CDR3 DNA sequence: TGTGCCAGCAGCCAAGTCCGGACATCCTCCTACGAGCAGTACTTC.

The chain carries TRBV30 and TRBJ1-2, with D tentatively TRBD1 (5 bases). The length of the CDR3 is 15 residues. Germline V lookup: CDR1 GTSNPN, CDR2 SVGIG (reference sequence). The V gene lost 3 bases and the J gene lost 5 bases, with 19 bases spanning the gap. CDR3 loop: CAWRNKGERNYGYTF. As DNA, the CDR3 is TGTGCCTGGAGAAATAAAGGGGAGAGAAATTATGGCTACACCTTC. The full variable domain, with the rest looked up from reference TRBV30 and TRBJ1-2, is SQTIHQWPATLVQPVGSPLSLECTVEGTSNPNLYWYRQAAGRGLQLLFYSVGIGQISSEVPQNLSASRPQDRQFILSSKKLLLSDSGFYLCAWRNKGERNYGYTFGSGTRLTVV.

V is TRBV5-6 and J is TRBJ2-5; 7 nucleotides line up with TRBD1. The germline gives CDR1 SGHDT, CDR2 YYEEEE. The CDR3 contains 15 residues. V trimming: 7 bases; J trimming: 2 bases; junction bases outside the gene matches: 11. CDR3 DNA sequence: TGTGCCAGCTCAATCCTCCCGGGACAGCAAGAGACCCAGTACTTC. It yields the protein CASSILPGQQETQYF.

This clone was seen only a few times. The chain uses TRBV2 and TRBJ2-3; D is uncertain. Trimming stripped 0 bases from V and 1 base from J, with 8 bases between. The CDR3 totals 15 residues. Germline V gene sequence: CDR1 SNHLY, CDR2 FYNNEI. For the CDR3, the DNA is TGTGCCAGCAGTGAAGCCCCAATAGGCACAGATACGCAGTATTTT. It is translated as CASSEAPIGTDTQYF.

The gene calls are TRBV30 and TRBJ1-2; 7 positions match TRBD1. The CDR3 sequence is 11 residues long. With 3 bases clipped from V and 13 bases from J, the junction kept 8 bases outside the gene matches. Per the germline V gene, CDR1 is GTSNPN and CDR2 is SVGIG (reference sequence). CDR3 DNA: TGTGCCTGGAGCCCGGGACAGATCAGCACCTTC. Translated: CAWSPGQISTF.

A remark on this clone: This specimen includes other DNA sequences encoding the same CDR3. The CDR3 reads CSVGTDTQYF. CDR3 coding DNA: TGCAGCGTAGGGACGGATACGCAGTATTTT. The V and J genes are TRBV29-1 and TRBJ2-3, with D possibly being TRBD1 or TRBD2 (5 bases each). The ends were cut back, 6 bases at V and 6 bases at J, with 7 bases in the middle. The CDR3 sequence is 10 residues long. Germline CDR1 SQVTM, CDR2 ANQGSEA.

The table lists this clone with a few counts. V gene TRBV7-3 combines with J gene TRBJ2-2, with D unclear. Trimming removed 3 bases from V and 2 bases from J, with 7 bases in between. CDR1 is SGHTA, CDR2 FQGTGA, per germline. The length of the CDR3 is 14 residues. CDR3 region: CASSLASNTGELFF. The DNA for the CDR3 is TGTGCCAGCAGCTTGGCCAGCAACACCGGGGAGCTGTTTTTT.

V and J are TRBV7-2 and TRBJ2-3; 9 bases are shared with TRBD2. Germline-derived CDR1 and CDR2 are SGHTA and FQGNSA. CDR3 size: 16 residues. V trimming: 3 bases; J trimming: 4 bases; junction bases outside the gene matches: 8. The CDR3 region has the DNA TGTGCCAGCAGCTTTAGCGGGGGCGGGGTCGCAGATACGCAGTATTTT. Its protein is CASSFSGGGVADTQYF.

The chain joins TRBV5-6 to TRBJ1-1, with D possibly TRBD1 on 6 matching bases. Per germline, CDR1 SGHDT and CDR2 YYEEEE. V lost 6 bases to trimming and J lost 1 base, with 13 bases between them. CDR3 length equals 14 residues. The CDR3 coding sequence is TGTGCCAGCACCCCACAGGGACCGAACACTGAAGCTTTCTTT. Amino acids: CASTPQGPNTEAFF.

As concerns this clone: In the same sample, other DNA sequences code for this CDR3. The chain couples TRBV29-1 to TRBJ1-1; D unclear. CDR3 length: 10 residues. V was trimmed by 7 bases and J by 1 base, leaving 4 bases between them. The germline CDR1 and CDR2 sequences are SQVTM and ANQGSEA. Written as DNA, the CDR3 is TGCAGCGGACAGAACACTGAAGCTTTCTTT. It yields the protein CSGQNTEAFF.

The chain is built from TRBV9 and TRBJ2-3; no firm D call. V lost 0 bases, J lost 4 bases, and 12 bases lay in between. CDR1 and CDR2 (germline): SGDLS, YYNGEE. CDR3 size: 15 residues. The CDR3 sequence is CASSVDGVSADTQYF. The CDR3 DNA reads TGTGCCAGCAGCGTAGATGGGGTCTCGGCAGATACGCAGTATTTT.

The chain has TRBV30 and TRBJ1-2, with 10 positions matching TRBD1. The CDR3 runs 13 residues. CDR1 is GTSNPN, CDR2 SVGIG, per germline (reference sequence). The V and J ends lost 3 bases and 8 bases, in that order; junction bases with no gene match: 6. In nucleotides, the CDR3 is TGTGCCTGGAGCCACGACAGGGGGCTCGGCTACACCTTC. This sequence encodes CAWSHDRGLGYTF.

CDR3 sequence: CAWSALWGQNNSPLHF. Here the CDR3 DNA reads TGTGCCTGGAGCGCTTTGTGGGGACAGAATAATTCACCCCTCCACTTT. This chain links TRBV30 with TRBJ1-6; 7 bases are a match to TRBD1. The V segment lost 3 bases and the J segment 5 bases; nucleotides outside the gene matches: 10. CDR1 and CDR2 from the germline V gene are GTSNPN and SVGIG (reference sequence). There are 16 residues in the CDR3.

The chain has TRBV10-3 and TRBJ2-3; D not resolved. CDR1 is ENHRY and CDR2 is SYGVKD in the germline V gene. CDR3 length: 15 amino acids. The V and J ends lost 0 bases and 2 bases respectively, with 9 bases between them. For the CDR3, the DNA is TGTGCCATCAGTGAGTCCCGGGTACTCACAGATACGCAGTATTTT. Translation gives CAISESRVLTDTQYF.

This clone has more than one count but fewer than ten. J is TRBJ2-3 and V is TRBV7-2, with 7 positions matching TRBD1. The CDR3 runs 15 residues. Germline V gives CDR1 SGHTA, CDR2 FQGNSA. V trimming: 6 bases; J trimming: 4 bases; junction bases outside the gene matches: 10. The chain's CDR3 is CASSYRQGRADTQYF. The CDR3 DNA sequence: TGTGCCAGCAGTTACCGACAGGGAAGAGCAGATACGCAGTATTTT.

About this clone: Other DNA variants within this sample encode the same CDR3. The CDR3 coding sequence is TGTGCCAGCAGCTTATTCCCCGGGGAGCTGTTTTTT. Its translation: CASSLFPGELFF. The chain recombines TRBV11-2 with TRBJ2-2; D is ambiguous. The germline gives CDR1 SGHAT, CDR2 FQNNGV. The CDR3 runs to 12 residues. Between the trimmed V and J ends, which lost 2 bases and 6 bases, there was a span of 4 bases.

This clone was recorded a few times. The V gene is TRBV5-5, the J gene TRBJ2-1; maybe TRBD2 (6 bases). Germline CDR1 SGHKS, CDR2 YYEKEE (reference sequence). The V end lost 0 bases, the J end lost 1 base, and 8 bases lay between the germline ends. This CDR3 is 15 amino acids long. This CDR3 is CASSLAGRSYNEQFF. The CDR3 bases are TGTGCCAGCAGCTTGGCAGGGAGGTCCTACAATGAGCAGTTCTTC.

As DNA, the CDR3 is TGTGCCAGCAGCCGAGGGGCAAGCGGGGGCTATGAGCAGTTCTTC. This sequence encodes CASSRGASGGYEQFF. The chain combines TRBV11-2 with TRBJ2-1, with 8 nucleotides matching TRBD2. Losses at the gene ends were 5 bases for V and 8 bases for J; bases not matched to a gene: 11. The CDR3 runs 15 residues. Germline-derived CDR1 and CDR2 are SGHAT and FQNNGV.

The gene calls are TRBV25-1 and TRBJ1-1; no clear D. Trimming left V 0 bases short and J 1 base short, with 9 bases between. The germline V gene has CDR1 MGHDK and CDR2 SYGVNS. The CDR3 loop spans 15 amino acids. Here the CDR3 DNA reads TGTGCCAGCAGTGAATATCGTCAGCGGAACACTGAAGCTTTCTTT. Amino acid sequence: CASSEYRQRNTEAFF.